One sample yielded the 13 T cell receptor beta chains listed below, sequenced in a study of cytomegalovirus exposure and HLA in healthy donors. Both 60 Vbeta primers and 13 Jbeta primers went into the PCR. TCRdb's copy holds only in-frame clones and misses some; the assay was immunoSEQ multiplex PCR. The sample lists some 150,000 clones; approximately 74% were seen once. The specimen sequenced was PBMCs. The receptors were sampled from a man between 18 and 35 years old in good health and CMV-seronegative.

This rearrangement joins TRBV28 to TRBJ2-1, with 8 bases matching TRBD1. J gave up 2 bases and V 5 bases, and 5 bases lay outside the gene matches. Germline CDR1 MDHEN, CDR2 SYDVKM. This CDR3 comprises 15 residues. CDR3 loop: CASSPPGQAYNEQFF. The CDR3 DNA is TGTGCCAGCAGTCCGCCGGGACAGGCCTACAATGAGCAGTTCTTC.

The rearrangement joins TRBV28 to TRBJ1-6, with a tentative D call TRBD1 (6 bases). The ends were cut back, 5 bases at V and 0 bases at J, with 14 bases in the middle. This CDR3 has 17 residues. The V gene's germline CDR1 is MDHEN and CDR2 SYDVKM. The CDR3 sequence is CASSTDRLSSYNSPLHF. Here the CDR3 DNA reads TGTGCCAGCAGTACCGACAGGCTCAGCTCCTATAATTCACCCCTCCACTTT. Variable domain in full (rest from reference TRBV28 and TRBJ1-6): DVKVTQSSRYLVKRTGEKVFLECVQDMDHENMFWYRQDPGLGLRLIYFSYDVKMKEKGDIPEGYSVSREKKERFSLILESASTNQTSMYLCASSTDRLSSYNSPLHFGNGTRLTVT.

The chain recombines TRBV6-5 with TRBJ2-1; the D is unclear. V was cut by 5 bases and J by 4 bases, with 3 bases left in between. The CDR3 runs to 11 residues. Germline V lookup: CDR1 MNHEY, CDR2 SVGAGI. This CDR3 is CASSPYNEQFF. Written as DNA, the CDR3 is TGTGCCAGCAGTCCATACAATGAGCAGTTCTTC.

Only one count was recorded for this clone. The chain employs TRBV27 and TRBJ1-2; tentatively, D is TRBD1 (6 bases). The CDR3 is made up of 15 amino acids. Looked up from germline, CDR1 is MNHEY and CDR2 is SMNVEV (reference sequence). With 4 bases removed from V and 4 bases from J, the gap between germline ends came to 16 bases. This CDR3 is CASSWSGELSYGYTF. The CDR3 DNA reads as TGTGCCAGCAGTTGGTCAGGGGAGTTGAGCTATGGCTACACCTTC.

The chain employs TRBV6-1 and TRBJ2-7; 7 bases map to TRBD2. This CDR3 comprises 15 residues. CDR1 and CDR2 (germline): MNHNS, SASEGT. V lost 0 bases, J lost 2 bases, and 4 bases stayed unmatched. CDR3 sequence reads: CASSEAVAGPYEQYV. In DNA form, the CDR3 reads TGTGCCAGCAGTGAAGCGGTAGCGGGTCCCTACGAGCAGTACGTC.

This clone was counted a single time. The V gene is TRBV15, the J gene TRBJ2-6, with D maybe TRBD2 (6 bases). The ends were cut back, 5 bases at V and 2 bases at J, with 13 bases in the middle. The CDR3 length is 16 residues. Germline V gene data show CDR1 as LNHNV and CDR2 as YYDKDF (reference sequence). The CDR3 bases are TGTGCCACCAGCCGAAACGGGGGTACTGGGGCCAACGTCCTGACTTTC. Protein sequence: CATSRNGGTGANVLTF.

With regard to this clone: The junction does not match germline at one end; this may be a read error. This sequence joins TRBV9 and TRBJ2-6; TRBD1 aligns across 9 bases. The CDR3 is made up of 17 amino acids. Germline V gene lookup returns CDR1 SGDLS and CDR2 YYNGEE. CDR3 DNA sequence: TGTGCCAGCAGCGTAGAGTACAGGGGGCCTGGGGCCAACGGCCTGACTTTC. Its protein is CASSVEYRGPGANGLTF.

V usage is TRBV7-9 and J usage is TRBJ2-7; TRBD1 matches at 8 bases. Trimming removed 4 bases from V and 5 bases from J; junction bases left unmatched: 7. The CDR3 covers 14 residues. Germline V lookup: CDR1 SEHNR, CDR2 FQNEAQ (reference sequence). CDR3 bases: TGTGCCAGCAGCTCCTACCGGGGACAGGACGAGCAGTACTTC. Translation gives CASSSYRGQDEQYF.

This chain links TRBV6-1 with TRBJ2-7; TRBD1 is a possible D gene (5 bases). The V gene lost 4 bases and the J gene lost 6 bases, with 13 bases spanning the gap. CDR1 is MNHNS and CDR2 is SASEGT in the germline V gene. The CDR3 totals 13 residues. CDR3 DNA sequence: TGTGCCAGCAGTGTAGGCAGGGCTCCCGAGCAGTACGTC. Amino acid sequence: CASSVGRAPEQYV.

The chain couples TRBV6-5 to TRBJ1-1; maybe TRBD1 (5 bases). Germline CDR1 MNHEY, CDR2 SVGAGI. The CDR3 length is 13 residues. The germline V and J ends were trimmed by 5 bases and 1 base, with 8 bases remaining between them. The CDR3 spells CASSRDRNTEAFF. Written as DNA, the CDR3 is TGTGCCAGCAGTCGAGACAGGAACACTGAAGCTTTCTTT.

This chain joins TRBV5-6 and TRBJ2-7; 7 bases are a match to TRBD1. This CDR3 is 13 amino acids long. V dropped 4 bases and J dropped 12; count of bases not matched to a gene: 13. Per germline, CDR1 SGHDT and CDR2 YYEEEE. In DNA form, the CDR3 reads TGTGCCAGCAGCCCAGGGGGATCTGGGGTAATGTACGTC. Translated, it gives CASSPGGSGVMYV.

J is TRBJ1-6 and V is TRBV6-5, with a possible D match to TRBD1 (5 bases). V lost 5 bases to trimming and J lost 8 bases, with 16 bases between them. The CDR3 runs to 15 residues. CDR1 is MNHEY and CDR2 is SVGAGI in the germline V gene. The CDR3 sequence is CASSLQGLRDSPLHF. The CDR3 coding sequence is TGTGCCAGCAGTCTGCAGGGTCTTCGGGATTCACCCCTCCACTTT.

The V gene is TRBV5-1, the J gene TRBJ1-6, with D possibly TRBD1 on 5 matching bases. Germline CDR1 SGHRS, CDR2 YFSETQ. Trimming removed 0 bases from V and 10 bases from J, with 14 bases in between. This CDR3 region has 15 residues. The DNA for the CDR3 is TGCGCCAGCAGCTTGGCTGGGCCAGGGCTATCACCCCTCCACTTT. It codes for CASSLAGPGLSPLHF. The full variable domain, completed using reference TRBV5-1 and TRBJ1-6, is KAGVTQTPRYLIKTRGQQVTLSCSPISGHRSVSWYQQTPGQGLQFLFEYFSETQRNKGNFPGRFSGRQFSNSRSEMNVSTLELGDSALYLCASSLAGPGLSPLHFGNGTRLTVT.